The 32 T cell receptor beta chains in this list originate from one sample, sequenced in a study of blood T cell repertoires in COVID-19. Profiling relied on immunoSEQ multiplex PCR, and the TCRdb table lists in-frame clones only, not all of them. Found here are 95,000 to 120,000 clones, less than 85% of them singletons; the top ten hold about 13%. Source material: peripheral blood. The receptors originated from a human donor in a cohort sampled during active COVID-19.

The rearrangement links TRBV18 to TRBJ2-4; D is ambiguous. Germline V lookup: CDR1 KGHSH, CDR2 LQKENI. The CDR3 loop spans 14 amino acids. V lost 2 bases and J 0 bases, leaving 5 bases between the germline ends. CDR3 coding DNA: TGTGCCAGCTCACCAACAGTAGCCAAAAACATTCAGTACTTC. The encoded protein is CASSPTVAKNIQYF.

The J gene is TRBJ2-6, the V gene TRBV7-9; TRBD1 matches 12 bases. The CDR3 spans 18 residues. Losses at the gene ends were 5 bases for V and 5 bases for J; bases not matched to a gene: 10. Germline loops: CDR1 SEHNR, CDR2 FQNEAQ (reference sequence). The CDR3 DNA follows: TGTGCCAGCAGCCCCGGGGGGACAGGGGGCATAAGGGCCAACGTCCTGACTTTC. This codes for CASSPGGTGGIRANVLTF.

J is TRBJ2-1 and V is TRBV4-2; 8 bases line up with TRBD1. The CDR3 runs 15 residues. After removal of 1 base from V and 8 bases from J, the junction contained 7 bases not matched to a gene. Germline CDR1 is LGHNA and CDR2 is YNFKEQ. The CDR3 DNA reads TGTGCCAGCAGCCAAGGCAGGGGGCTAATCGATGAGCAGTTCTTC. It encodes CASSQGRGLIDEQFF.

For the CDR3, the DNA is TGTGCCACCAGCAGATCGGCGGACAGGGGTTACTCCTCCACTGAAGCTTTCTTT. Translation gives CATSRSADRGYSSTEAFF. The chain has TRBV15 and TRBJ1-1, with 9 bases matching TRBD1. CDR1 is LNHNV and CDR2 is YYDKDF in the germline V gene (reference sequence). The CDR3 runs 18 residues. The V and J ends lost 2 bases and 4 bases, in that order; junction bases with no gene match: 14.

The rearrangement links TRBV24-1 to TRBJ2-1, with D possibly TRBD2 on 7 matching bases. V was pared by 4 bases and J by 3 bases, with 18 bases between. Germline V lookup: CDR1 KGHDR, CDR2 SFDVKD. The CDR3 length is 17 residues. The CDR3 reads CATSEGGGQPFYNEQFF. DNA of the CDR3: TGTGCCACCAGTGAGGGGGGGGGCCAGCCGTTCTACAATGAGCAGTTCTTC.

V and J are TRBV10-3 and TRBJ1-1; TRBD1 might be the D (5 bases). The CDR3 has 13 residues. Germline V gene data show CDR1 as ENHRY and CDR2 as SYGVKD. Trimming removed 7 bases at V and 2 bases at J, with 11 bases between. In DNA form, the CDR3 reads TGTGCCATCAAGGGAGGGGAAAACACTGAAGCTTTCTTT. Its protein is CAIKGGENTEAFF.

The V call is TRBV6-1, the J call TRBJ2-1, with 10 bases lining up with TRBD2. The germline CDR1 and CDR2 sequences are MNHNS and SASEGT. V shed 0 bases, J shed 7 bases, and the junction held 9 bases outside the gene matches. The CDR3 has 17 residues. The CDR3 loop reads CASSEARPAGGQNEQFF. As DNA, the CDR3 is TGTGCCAGCAGTGAAGCGCGACCAGCGGGGGGGCAAAATGAGCAGTTCTTC.

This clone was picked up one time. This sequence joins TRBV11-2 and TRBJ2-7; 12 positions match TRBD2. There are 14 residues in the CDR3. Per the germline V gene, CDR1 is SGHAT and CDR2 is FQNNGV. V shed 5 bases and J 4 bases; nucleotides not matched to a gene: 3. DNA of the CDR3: TGTGCCAGCAGCCCTCTAGCGGGGGGGTACGAGCAGTACTTC. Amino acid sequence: CASSPLAGGYEQYF.

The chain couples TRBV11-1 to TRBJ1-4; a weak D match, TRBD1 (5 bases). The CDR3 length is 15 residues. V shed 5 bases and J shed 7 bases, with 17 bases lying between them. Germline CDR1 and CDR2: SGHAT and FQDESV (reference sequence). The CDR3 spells CASSSLQAGTEKLFF. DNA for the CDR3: TGTGCCAGCAGCAGCCTCCAGGCGGGGACTGAAAAACTGTTTTTT.

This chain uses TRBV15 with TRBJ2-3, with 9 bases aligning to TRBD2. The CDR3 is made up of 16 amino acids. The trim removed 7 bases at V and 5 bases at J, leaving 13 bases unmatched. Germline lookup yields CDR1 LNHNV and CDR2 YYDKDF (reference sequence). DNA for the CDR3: TGTGCCACCAAACCGGAACTGGCGGGGGGGCAAGATACGCAGTATTTT. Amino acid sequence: CATKPELAGGQDTQYF.

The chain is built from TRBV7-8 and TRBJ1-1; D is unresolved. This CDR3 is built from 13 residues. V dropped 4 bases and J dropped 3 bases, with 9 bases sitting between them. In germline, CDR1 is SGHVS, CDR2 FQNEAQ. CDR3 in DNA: TGTGCCAGCAGCTGGTGGGAGGACACTGAAGCTTTCTTT. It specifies CASSWWEDTEAFF.

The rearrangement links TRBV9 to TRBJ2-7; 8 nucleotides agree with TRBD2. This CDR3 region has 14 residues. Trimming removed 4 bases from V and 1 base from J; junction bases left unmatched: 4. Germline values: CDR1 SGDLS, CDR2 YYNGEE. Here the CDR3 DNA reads TGTGCCAGCAGCACCGGGAGGGGGTCCTACGAGCAGTACTTC. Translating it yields CASSTGRGSYEQYF.

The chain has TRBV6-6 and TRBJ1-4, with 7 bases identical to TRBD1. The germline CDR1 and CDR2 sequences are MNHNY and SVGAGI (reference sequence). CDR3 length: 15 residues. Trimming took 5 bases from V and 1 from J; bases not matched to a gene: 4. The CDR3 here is CASSKTGVTNEKLFF. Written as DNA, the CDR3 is TGTGCCAGCAGTAAAACAGGGGTAACTAATGAAAAACTGTTTTTT.

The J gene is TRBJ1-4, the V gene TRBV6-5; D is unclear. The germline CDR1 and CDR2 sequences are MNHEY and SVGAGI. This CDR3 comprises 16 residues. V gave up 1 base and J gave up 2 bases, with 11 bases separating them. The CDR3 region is CASSYFGSATNEKLFF. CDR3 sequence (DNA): TGTGCCAGCAGTTACTTCGGGAGCGCCACTAATGAAAAACTGTTTTTT.

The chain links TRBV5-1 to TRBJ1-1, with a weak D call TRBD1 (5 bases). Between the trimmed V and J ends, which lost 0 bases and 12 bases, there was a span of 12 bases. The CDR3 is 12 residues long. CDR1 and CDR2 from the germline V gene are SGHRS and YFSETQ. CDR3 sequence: CASSLGSDKTFF. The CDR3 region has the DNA TGCGCCAGCAGCTTGGGATCGGACAAGACTTTCTTT.

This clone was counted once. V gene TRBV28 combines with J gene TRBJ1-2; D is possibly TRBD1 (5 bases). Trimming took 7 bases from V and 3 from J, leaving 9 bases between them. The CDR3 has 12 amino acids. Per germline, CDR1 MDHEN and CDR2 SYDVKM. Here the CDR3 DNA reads TGTGCCAGCATCCAGGGCCACTATGGCTACACCTTC. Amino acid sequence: CASIQGHYGYTF.

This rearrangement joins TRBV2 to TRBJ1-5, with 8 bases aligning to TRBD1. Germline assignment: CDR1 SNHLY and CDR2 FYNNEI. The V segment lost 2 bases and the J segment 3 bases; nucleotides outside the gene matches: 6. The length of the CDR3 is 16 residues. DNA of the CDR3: TGTGCCAGCAGTGAAAGGGCAGGGGGCTCCAATCAGCCCCAGCATTTT. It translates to CASSERAGGSNQPQHF.

The CDR3 coding sequence is TGTGCCAGCAGTCCCCGAACAGGGCACTTGGGGGATACGCAGTATTTT. This codes for CASSPRTGHLGDTQYF. This rearrangement joins TRBV11-3 to TRBJ2-3; D perhaps matches TRBD1 (6 bases). Germline values: CDR1 SGHNT, CDR2 YENEEA. The CDR3 sequence is 16 residues long. V dropped 6 bases and J dropped 6 bases, with 22 bases sitting between them.

The CDR3 DNA reads TGTGCCAGCAGCAGGGGGCTCAGCAATCAGCCCCAGCATTTT. Residues: CASSRGLSNQPQHF. The V and J genes are TRBV7-9 and TRBJ1-5, with TRBD1 identical over 7 bases. Germline CDR1 and CDR2: SEHNR and FQNEAQ (reference sequence). The CDR3 runs to 14 residues. V lost 5 bases to trimming and J lost 1 base; unmatched junction nucleotides: 2.

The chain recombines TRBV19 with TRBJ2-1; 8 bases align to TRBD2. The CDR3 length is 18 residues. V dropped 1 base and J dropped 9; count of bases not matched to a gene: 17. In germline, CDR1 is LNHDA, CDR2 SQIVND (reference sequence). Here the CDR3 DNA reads TGTGCCAGTAGTATAGCTCCCCTCGGGGGGGCCCAAATGGGTGAGCAGTTCTTC. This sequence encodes CASSIAPLGGAQMGEQFF. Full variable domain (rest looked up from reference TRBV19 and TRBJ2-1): DGGITQSPKYLFRKEGQNVTLSCEQNLNHDAMYWYRQDPGQGLRLIYYSQIVNDFQKGDIAEGYSVSREKKESFPLTVTSAQKNPTAFYLCASSIAPLGGAQMGEQFFGPGTRLTVL.

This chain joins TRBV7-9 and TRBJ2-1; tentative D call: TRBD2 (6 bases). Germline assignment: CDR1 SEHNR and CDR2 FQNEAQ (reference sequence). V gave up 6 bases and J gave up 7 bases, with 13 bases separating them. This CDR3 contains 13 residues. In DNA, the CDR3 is TGTGCCAGCAGACCCGGAGGGGTGAATGAGCAGTTCTTC. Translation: CASRPGGVNEQFF. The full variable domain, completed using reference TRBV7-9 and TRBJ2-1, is DTGVSQNPRHKITKRGQNVTFRCDPISEHNRLYWYRQTLGQGPEFLTYFQNEAQLEKSRLLSDRFSAERPKGSFSTLEIQRTEQGDSAMYLCASRPGGVNEQFFGPGTRLTVL.

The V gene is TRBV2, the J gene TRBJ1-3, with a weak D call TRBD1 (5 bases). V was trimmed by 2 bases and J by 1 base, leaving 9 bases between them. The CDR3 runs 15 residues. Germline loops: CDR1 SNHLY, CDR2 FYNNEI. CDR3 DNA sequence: TGTGCCAGCAGTGAAACCGGGACTTCTGGAAACACCATATATTTT. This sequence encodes CASSETGTSGNTIYF.

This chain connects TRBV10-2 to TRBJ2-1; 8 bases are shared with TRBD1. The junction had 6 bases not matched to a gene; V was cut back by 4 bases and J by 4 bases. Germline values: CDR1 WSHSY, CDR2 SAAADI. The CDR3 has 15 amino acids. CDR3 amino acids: CASSARTGFYNEQFF. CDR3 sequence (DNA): TGCGCCAGCAGTGCTAGGACAGGGTTTTACAATGAGCAGTTCTTC.

This chain's CDR3 is CASRQLAGLGNEQFF. The CDR3 nucleotides are TGTGCCAGCAGGCAGCTAGCGGGCCTAGGGAATGAGCAGTTCTTC. The V call is TRBV7-2, the J call TRBJ2-1; 8 nucleotides match TRBD2. The CDR3 consists of 15 residues. Germline V gives CDR1 SGHTA, CDR2 FQGNSA. V lost 6 bases and J lost 7; bases outside the gene matches: 11.

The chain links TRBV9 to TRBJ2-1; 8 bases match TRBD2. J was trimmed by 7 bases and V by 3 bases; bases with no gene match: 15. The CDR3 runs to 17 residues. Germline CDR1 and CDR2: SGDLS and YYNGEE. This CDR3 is CASSGRLPSGGRNEQFF. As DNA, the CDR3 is TGTGCCAGCAGCGGAAGACTTCCCAGCGGGGGCCGTAATGAGCAGTTCTTC.

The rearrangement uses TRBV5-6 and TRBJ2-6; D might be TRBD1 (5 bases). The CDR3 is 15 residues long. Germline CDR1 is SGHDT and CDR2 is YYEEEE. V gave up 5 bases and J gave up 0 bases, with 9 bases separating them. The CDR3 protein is CASSQGFSGANVLTF. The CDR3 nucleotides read TGTGCCAGCAGTCAGGGATTCTCTGGGGCCAACGTCCTGACTTTC.

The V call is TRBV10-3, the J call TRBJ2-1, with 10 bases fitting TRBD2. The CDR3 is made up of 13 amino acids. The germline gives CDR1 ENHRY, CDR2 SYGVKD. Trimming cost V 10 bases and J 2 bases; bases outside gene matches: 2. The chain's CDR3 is CATSGGAYNEQFF. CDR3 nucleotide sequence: TGTGCCACGAGCGGGGGGGCCTACAATGAGCAGTTCTTC.

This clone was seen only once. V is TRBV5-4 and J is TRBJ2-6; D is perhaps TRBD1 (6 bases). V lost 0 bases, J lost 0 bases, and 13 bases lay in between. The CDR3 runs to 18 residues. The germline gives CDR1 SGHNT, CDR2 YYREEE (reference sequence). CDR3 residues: CASSLGPNRVSGANVLTF. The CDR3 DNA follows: TGTGCCAGCAGCTTGGGTCCCAACAGGGTCTCTGGGGCCAACGTCCTGACTTTC.

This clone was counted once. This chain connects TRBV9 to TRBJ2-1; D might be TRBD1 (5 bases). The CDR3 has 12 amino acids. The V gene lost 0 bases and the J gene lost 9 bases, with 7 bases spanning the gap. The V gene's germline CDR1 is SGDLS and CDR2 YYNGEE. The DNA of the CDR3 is TGTGCCAGCAGCGTAGATCAGGGTGAGCAGTTCTTC. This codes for CASSVDQGEQFF.

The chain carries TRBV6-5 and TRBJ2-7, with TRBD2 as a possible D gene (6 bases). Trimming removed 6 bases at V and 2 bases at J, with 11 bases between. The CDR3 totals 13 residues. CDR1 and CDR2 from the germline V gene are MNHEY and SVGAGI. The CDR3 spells CASRGPGAYEQYF. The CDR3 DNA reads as TGTGCCAGCAGGGGTCCGGGGGCCTACGAGCAGTACTTC.

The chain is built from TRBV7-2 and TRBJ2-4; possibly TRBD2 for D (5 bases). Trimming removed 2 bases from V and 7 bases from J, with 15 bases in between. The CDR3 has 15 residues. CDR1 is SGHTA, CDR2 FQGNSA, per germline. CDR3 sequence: CASSLRGPVGNIQYF. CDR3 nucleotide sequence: TGTGCCAGCAGCTTAAGAGGGCCCGTCGGGAACATTCAGTACTTC.

CDR3 in DNA: TGTGCCAGCAGCTTAATACCGACTAGAAGTCCCTACAATGAGCAGTTCTTC. This encodes CASSLIPTRSPYNEQFF. This chain joins TRBV7-2 and TRBJ2-1; possible D gene TRBD2, 6 bases. CDR1 is SGHTA and CDR2 is FQGNSA in the germline V gene. The V gene lost 2 bases and the J gene lost 2 bases, with 16 bases spanning the gap. The CDR3 runs 17 residues.